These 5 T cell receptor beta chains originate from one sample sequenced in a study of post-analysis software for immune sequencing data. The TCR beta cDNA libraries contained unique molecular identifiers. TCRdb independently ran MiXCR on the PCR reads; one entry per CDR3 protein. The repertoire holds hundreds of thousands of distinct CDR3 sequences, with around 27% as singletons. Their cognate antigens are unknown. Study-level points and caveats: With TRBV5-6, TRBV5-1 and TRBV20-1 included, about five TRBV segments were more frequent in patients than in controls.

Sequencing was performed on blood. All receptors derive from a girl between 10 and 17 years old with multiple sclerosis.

The DNA for the CDR3 is TGCAGTGCTCCCACAGAAACGGGAAGGGAAGCTTTCTTT. This sequence encodes CSAPTETGREAFF. The gene calls are TRBV20-1 and TRBJ1-1; D unclear. V was shortened by 5 bases and J by 8 bases, with 18 bases between the two germline ends. CDR1 and CDR2 from the germline V gene are DFQATT and SNEGSKA (reference sequence). The CDR3 consists of 13 residues.

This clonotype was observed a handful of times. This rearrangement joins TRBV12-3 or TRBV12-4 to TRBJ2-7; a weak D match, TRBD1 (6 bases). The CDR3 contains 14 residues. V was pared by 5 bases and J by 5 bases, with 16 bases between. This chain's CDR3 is CASSPRQVHHEQYF. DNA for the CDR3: TGTGCCAGCAGTCCTCGACAGGTACACCACGAGCAGTACTTC.

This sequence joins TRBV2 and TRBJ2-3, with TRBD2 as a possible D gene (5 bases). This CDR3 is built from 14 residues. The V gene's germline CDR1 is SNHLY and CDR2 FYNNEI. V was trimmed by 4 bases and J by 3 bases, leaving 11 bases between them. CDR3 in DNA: TGTGCCAGCAGTGGATTCCTAGCAACAGATACGCAGTATTTT. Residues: CASSGFLATDTQYF. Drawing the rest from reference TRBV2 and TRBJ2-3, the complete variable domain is EPEVTQTPSHQVTQMGQEVILRCVPISNHLYFYWYRQILGQKVEFLVSFYNNEISEKSEIFDDQFSVERPDGSNFTLKIRSTKLEDSAMYFCASSGFLATDTQYFGPGTRLTVL.

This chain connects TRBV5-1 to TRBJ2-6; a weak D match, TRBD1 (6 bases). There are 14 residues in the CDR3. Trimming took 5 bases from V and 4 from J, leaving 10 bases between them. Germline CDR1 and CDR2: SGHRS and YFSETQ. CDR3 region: CASRGTSGANVLTF. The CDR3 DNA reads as TGCGCCAGCAGGGGGACATCCGGGGCCAACGTCCTGACTTTC.

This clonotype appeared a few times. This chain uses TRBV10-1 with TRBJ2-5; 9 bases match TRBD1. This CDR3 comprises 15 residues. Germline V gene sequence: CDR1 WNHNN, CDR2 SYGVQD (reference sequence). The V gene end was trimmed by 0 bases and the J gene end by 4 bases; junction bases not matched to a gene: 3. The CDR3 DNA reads TGCGCCAGCAGTGAGTCGACAGGGGGTGGAGAGACCCAGTACTTC. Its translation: CASSESTGGGETQYF.